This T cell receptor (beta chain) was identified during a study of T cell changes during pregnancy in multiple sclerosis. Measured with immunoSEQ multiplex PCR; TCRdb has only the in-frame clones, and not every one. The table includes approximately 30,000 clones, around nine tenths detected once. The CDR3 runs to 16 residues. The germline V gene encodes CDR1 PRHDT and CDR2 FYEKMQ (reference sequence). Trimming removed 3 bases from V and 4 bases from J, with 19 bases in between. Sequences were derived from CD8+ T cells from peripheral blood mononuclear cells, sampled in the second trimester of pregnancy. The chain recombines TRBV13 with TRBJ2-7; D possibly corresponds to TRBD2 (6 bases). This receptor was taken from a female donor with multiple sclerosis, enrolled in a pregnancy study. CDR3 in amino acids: CASSFLEAGPRYEQYF. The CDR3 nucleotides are TGTGCCAGCAGCTTCCTCGAAGCGGGCCCCAGATACGAGCAGTACTTC.